The rows below give T cell receptor beta chains drawn from one sample of a study of T cell responses to AZD1222 COVID-19 vaccine. Clones were sequenced by immunoSEQ multiplex PCR, and TCRdb holds only the in-frame ones, with some missing. The sample contains just under 35,000 clones, about nine tenths of which appear only once. Sequencing used peripheral blood, obtained 28 days after the second AZD1222 dose. The receptors were gathered from an adult who received the AZD1222 COVID-19 vaccine. Both conserved end residues are part of each CDR3. Each record gives: V gene, CDR3 length, CDR3 protein.

V: TRBV6-4; length: 13; CDR3: CASSDRGDTEAFF
V: TRBV3-1/TRBV3-2; length: 15; CDR3: CASSLGLAATYEQYF
V: TRBV7-3; length: 15; CDR3: CASSLWTSGNDEQFF
V: TRBV5-6; length: 16; CDR3: CASSPHVPGVTEKLFF
V: TRBV2; length: 15; CDR3: CASRAGTGGFEGYTF
V: TRBV19; length: 14; CDR3: CASSIDRSAYGYTF
V: TRBV5-1; length: 15; CDR3: CASSSYGDLNNEQFF
V: TRBV6-5; length: 15; CDR3: CASSFRDRGGEKLFF
V: TRBV5-6; length: 14; CDR3: CASSLIGGTYEQYF
V: TRBV7-9; length: 16; CDR3: CASSPRRAFGNEKLFF
V: TRBV10-2; length: 14; CDR3: CASSEWVAGVEQYF
V: TRBV3-1/TRBV3-2; length: 15; CDR3: CASSQTRVFSGTQYF
V: TRBV7-9; length: 14; CDR3: CASSFGDRQYEQYF
V: TRBV7-2; length: 14; CDR3: CASSFDPRAHEQYF
V: TRBV7-2; length: 14; CDR3: CASSLDAGGQPQHF
V: TRBV27; length: 11; CDR3: CARGGGTEQYF
V: TRBV6-6; length: 15; CDR3: CASSHVVRERYGYTF
V: TRBV9; length: 14; CDR3: CASSATSGRHPQYF
V: TRBV9; length: 16; CDR3: CASSVAHIANTGELFF
V: TRBV28; length: 14; CDR3: CASSRTVDNQPQHF
V: TRBV18; length: 16; CDR3: CASSPPGLAGDNEQFF
V: TRBV10-1; length: 14; CDR3: CASSSSGGAYEQYF
V: TRBV7-2; length: 14; CDR3: CASSPDFSNQPQHF
V: TRBV6-1; length: 12; CDR3: CASSDRFREQYF
V: TRBV28; length: 15; CDR3: CASSWGHNYNSPLHF
V: TRBV19; length: 15; CDR3: CASSASMTGNYGYTF
V: TRBV6-5; length: 14; CDR3: CASSYRPGFNEQYF
V: TRBV3-1/TRBV3-2; length: 13; CDR3: CASSTQGAGGYTF
V: TRBV5-8; length: 14; CDR3: CASSPWTGRTEAFF
V: TRBV3-1/TRBV3-2; length: 16; CDR3: CASSPALAVNGGELFF
V: TRBV19; length: 13; CDR3: CASSIQGAREQYF
V: TRBV2; length: 14; CDR3: CASTQDRGTVEAFF
V: TRBV20-1; length: 14; CDR3: CSASLTVSPGEAFF
V: TRBV7-9; length: 14; CDR3: CASSPLAQGYEQYF
V: TRBV27; length: 19; CDR3: CASSTTPPGPGVGRGELFF
V: TRBV14; length: 13; CDR3: CASSQVAYTEAFF
V: TRBV4-1; length: 17; CDR3: CASSQVTSGSAYYEQYF
V: TRBV10-2; length: 15; CDR3: CASNPGQGAAGELFF
V: TRBV2; length: 14; CDR3: CASNDRGRNQPQHF
V: TRBV6-1; length: 13; CDR3: CASSERQGHGYTF
V: TRBV2; length: 11; CDR3: CASSARRGKLF
V: TRBV6-4; length: 14; CDR3: CASSGGHPTDTQYF
V: TRBV28; length: 13; CDR3: CASRPRGVGGYTF
V: TRBV2; length: 14; CDR3: CASRKESFNYGYTF
V: TRBV10-3; length: 12; CDR3: CAISAVTGELFF
V: TRBV11-2; length: 13; CDR3: CASSSPGIGELFF